The text below deals with one T cell receptor (beta chain). Data came from immunoSEQ multiplex PCR; TCRdb stores just in-frame clones and leaves some out. This sample carries under 65,000 clones, 80% to 90% of them seen once, and the ten largest clones take approximately 3%. With 5 bases removed from V and 4 bases from J, the gap between germline ends came to 20 bases. Germline CDR1 reads MNHEY; CDR2 reads SVGEGT. The CDR3 spans 16 residues. The data are from a study of control samples from healthy donors and cancer patients. Sequenced sample: PBMCs. This receptor was taken from a woman aged 45-60 years with lung cancer. The chain joins TRBV6-2 or TRBV6-3 to TRBJ1-2, with a tentative D call TRBD1 (6 bases). This CDR3 is CASSPRPGQITYGYTF. CDR3 DNA: TGTGCCAGCAGTCCCAGACCGGGACAAATAACCTATGGCTACACCTTC.